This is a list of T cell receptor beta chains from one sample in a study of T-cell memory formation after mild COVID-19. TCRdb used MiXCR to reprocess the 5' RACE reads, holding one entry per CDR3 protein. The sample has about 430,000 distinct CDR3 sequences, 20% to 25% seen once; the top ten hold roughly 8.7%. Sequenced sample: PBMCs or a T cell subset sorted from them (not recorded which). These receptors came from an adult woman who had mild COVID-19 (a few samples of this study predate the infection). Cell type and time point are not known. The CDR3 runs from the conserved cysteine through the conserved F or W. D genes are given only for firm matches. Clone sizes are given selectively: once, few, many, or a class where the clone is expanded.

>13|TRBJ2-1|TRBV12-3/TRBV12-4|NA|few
CASSRSFYNEQFF
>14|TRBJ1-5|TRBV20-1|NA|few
CSASSFGYNQPQHF
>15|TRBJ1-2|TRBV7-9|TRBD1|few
CASSLSDRVGYGYTF
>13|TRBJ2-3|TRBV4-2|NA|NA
CASSQDRTDTQYF
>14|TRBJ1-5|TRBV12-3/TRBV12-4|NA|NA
CASSPMGGNQPQHF
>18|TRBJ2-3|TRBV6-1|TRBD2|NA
CASSEVLGGSGDTDTQYF
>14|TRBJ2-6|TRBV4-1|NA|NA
CASSQFSGANVLTF
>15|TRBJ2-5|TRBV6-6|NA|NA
CASSYSNLGRETQYF
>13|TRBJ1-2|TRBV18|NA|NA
CASSPLDGGGYTF
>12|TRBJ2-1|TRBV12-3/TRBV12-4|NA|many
CASTLRDNEQFF
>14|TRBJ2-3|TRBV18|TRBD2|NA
CASSPPGRQDTQYF
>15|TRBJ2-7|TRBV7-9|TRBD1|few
CASSRAGTGGYEQYF
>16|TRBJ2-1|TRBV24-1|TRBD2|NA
CATSDSSGGLYNEQFF
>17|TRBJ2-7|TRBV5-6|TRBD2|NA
CASSLRWVAGALYEQYF
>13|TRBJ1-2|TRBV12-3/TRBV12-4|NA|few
CASSLGLGYGYTF
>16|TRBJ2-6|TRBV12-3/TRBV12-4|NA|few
CASSPTRSPGANVLTF
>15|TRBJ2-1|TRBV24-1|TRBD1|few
CATSDRDSYSNEQFF
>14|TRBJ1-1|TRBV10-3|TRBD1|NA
CAISGTAMNTEAFF
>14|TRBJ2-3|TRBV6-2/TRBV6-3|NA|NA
CASSYSEGADTQYF
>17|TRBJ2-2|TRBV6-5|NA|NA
CASRGSGGLSNTGELFF
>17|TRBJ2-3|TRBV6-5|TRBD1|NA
CASSADATGLRTDTQYF
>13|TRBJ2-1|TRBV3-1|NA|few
CASSQGVDYEQFF
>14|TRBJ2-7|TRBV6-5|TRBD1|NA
CASSKDRVSYEQYF
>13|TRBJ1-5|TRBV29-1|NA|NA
CSVEWVTGQPQHF